These 27 T cell receptor beta chains were sequenced from one sample in a study of T cell changes during pregnancy in multiple sclerosis. Sequenced by immunoSEQ multiplex PCR; TCRdb stores in-frame clones only, minus some. The data show 40,000 to 60,000 clones, about 93% seen once. Here the sequenced sample was CD4+ T cells from peripheral blood mononuclear cells, taken in the first trimester of pregnancy. These receptors were collected from a female donor with multiple sclerosis, enrolled in a pregnancy study.

The chain couples TRBV2 to TRBJ1-1; 7 nucleotides agree with TRBD1. Trimming cost V 0 bases and J 4 bases; bases outside gene matches: 2. The CDR3 extends over 14 amino acids. The germline V gene encodes CDR1 SNHLY and CDR2 FYNNEI. This chain's CDR3 is CASSEATGLTEAFF. CDR3 nucleotides: TGTGCCAGCAGTGAAGCGACAGGGCTCACTGAAGCTTTCTTT.

The chain recombines TRBV7-9 with TRBJ1-4; 11 bases line up with TRBD1. V lost 7 bases to trimming and J lost 7 bases; unmatched junction nucleotides: 8. The CDR3 runs 15 residues. Germline-derived CDR1 and CDR2 are SEHNR and FQNEAQ (reference sequence). The chain's CDR3 is CASTITGQGAEKLFF. The CDR3 nucleotides are TGTGCCAGCACCATCACTGGACAGGGGGCTGAAAAACTGTTTTTT. Full variable domain (rest looked up from reference TRBV7-9 and TRBJ1-4): DTGVSQNPRHKITKRGQNVTFRCDPISEHNRLYWYRQTLGQGPEFLTYFQNEAQLEKSRLLSDRFSAERPKGSFSTLEIQRTEQGDSAMYLCASTITGQGAEKLFFGSGTQLSVL.

The chain has TRBV5-4 and TRBJ1-5; tentatively, D is TRBD1 (6 bases). Germline loops: CDR1 SGHNT, CDR2 YYREEE (reference sequence). The ends were cut back, 2 bases at V and 3 bases at J, with 9 bases in the middle. The CDR3 is made up of 14 amino acids. The CDR3 DNA sequence: TGTGCCAGCAGCTTTCAGGGGATCAATCAGCCCCAGCATTTT. Translated, it gives CASSFQGINQPQHF.

V gene TRBV5-1 combines with J gene TRBJ1-1; 10 nucleotides match TRBD1. The CDR3 has 15 amino acids. Germline V gene data show CDR1 as SGHRS and CDR2 as YFSETQ. V gave up 4 bases and J gave up 4 bases; unmatched junction bases: 7. CDR3 sequence: CASSVRDRGFTEAFF. DNA of the CDR3: TGCGCCAGCAGCGTCCGGGACAGGGGTTTCACTGAAGCTTTCTTT.

CDR3 sequence (DNA): TGTGCAAGTCGCTTTAAATGCGGCAGGGGGGAGGTTGGAAACACCATATATTTT. It yields the protein CASRFKCGRGEVGNTIYF. V usage is TRBV12-2 and J usage is TRBJ1-3; no check of the table's D call, TRBD1, against the DNA was made. TRBV12-2 is noted as a pseudogene. The CDR3 runs 18 residues.

CDR3 protein: CASSSGTGVETEAFF. In DNA, the CDR3 is TGTGCCAGCAGCTCCGGGACAGGGGTGGAAACTGAAGCTTTCTTT. The chain has TRBV7-8 and TRBJ1-1; 10 nucleotides line up with TRBD1. The CDR3 is made up of 15 amino acids. The trim removed 4 bases at V and 5 bases at J, leaving 7 bases unmatched. Germline-derived CDR1 and CDR2 are SGHVS and FQNEAQ.

This clone showed up just once. The rearrangement joins TRBV5-4 to TRBJ2-2; 7 bases fit TRBD2. Germline V gives CDR1 SGHNT, CDR2 YYREEE (reference sequence). The CDR3 totals 16 residues. Trimming took 0 bases from V and 0 from J; bases not matched to a gene: 2. The CDR3 region has the DNA TGTGCCAGCAGCTTGGCTGCGGGGGCGAACACCGGGGAGCTGTTTTTT. Its protein product is CASSLAAGANTGELFF.

The rearrangement joins TRBV2 to TRBJ1-6, with no clear D. The germline gives CDR1 SNHLY, CDR2 FYNNEI. The V and J ends lost 3 bases and 9 bases respectively, with 3 bases between them. This CDR3 is 11 amino acids long. CDR3: CASSDGSPLHF. For the CDR3, the DNA is TGTGCCAGCAGTGACGGTTCACCCCTCCACTTT.

V is TRBV5-1 and J is TRBJ2-2; TRBD1 might be the D (5 bases). The CDR3 covers 14 residues. V lost 5 bases, J lost 7 bases, and 15 bases lay in between. CDR1 is SGHRS, CDR2 YFSETQ, per germline. This CDR3 is CASRGALSGGELFF. CDR3 nucleotide sequence: TGCGCCAGCAGAGGGGCCCTCTCCGGCGGGGAGCTGTTTTTT.

The chain carries TRBV6-1 and TRBJ2-7, with 8 nucleotides matching TRBD1. Near its end, the DNA agrees better with TRBJ2-5, so the J call may be wrong. Germline V lookup: CDR1 MNHNS, CDR2 SASEGT. The CDR3 loop spans 16 amino acids. The CDR3 coding sequence is TGTGCCAGCAGTGAAGCGACAGGGGCGATCCAAGAGACCCAGTACTTC. It codes for CASSEATGAIQETQYF.

DNA for the CDR3: TGTGCCATCAGTGAGACACTAGCGGGGTTTGAGACCCAGTACTTC. Translated, it gives CAISETLAGFETQYF. The chain employs TRBV10-3 and TRBJ2-5, with 10 nucleotides matching TRBD2. V lost 2 bases, J lost 5 bases, and 5 bases stayed unmatched. The CDR3 runs 15 residues. CDR1 is ENHRY and CDR2 is SYGVKD in the germline V gene.

This clone was detected only once. The gene calls are TRBV27 and TRBJ1-5; possible D gene TRBD1, 5 bases. Germline assignment: CDR1 MNHEY and CDR2 SMNVEV (reference sequence). This CDR3 region has 16 residues. V gave up 0 bases and J gave up 0 bases, with 9 bases separating them. The CDR3 sequence is CASSLSIGASNQPQHF. DNA for the CDR3: TGTGCCAGCAGTTTATCGATTGGGGCTAGCAATCAGCCCCAGCATTTT.

V is TRBV2 and J is TRBJ2-7; D possibly corresponds to TRBD2 (7 bases). CDR3 length equals 15 residues. V dropped 7 bases and J dropped 1 base, with 17 bases sitting between them. Germline loops: CDR1 SNHLY, CDR2 FYNNEI. The CDR3 nucleotides read TGTGCCAGCACCCAAAGGGGGGGCCCGTCCTACGAGCAGTACTTC. Protein sequence: CASTQRGGPSYEQYF.

V usage is TRBV7-8 and J usage is TRBJ1-5, with 8 bases matching TRBD1. CDR3 length: 16 residues. Germline CDR1 reads SGHVS; CDR2 reads FQNEAQ. With V trimmed by 5 bases and J by 1 base, 7 bases remained unmatched. CDR3 coding DNA: TGTGCCAGCAGCCGGGACAGGTGGGCGAGCAATCAGCCCCAGCATTTT. Translated: CASSRDRWASNQPQHF.

The V call is TRBV15, the J call TRBJ1-1; D ambiguous. Looked up from germline, CDR1 is LNHNV and CDR2 is YYDKDF (reference sequence). Trimming shortened V by 1 base and J by 4 bases, and 16 bases separated the two germline ends. This CDR3 has 16 amino acids. The CDR3 sequence is CATSRAPVGPSTEAFF. DNA of the CDR3: TGTGCCACCAGCAGAGCCCCCGTGGGCCCATCCACTGAAGCTTTCTTT.

This chain links TRBV5-8 with TRBJ1-2, with 9 bases lining up with TRBD1. In germline, CDR1 is SGHTS, CDR2 YDEGEE. The CDR3 totals 14 residues. The V gene end was trimmed by 2 bases and the J gene end by 6 bases; junction bases not matched to a gene: 5. The DNA for the CDR3 is TGTGCCAGCAGCTTAGGACAGGGGCGGGATGGCTACACCTTC. Protein sequence: CASSLGQGRDGYTF.

The gene calls are TRBV19 and TRBJ1-2; D gene ambiguous. The CDR3 is made up of 13 amino acids. Trimming stripped 5 bases from V and 1 base from J, with 8 bases between. The germline V gene encodes CDR1 LNHDA and CDR2 SQIVND (reference sequence). The CDR3 DNA is TGTGCCAGTAGTGCCGGTTTTAACTATGGCTACACCTTC. Translation: CASSAGFNYGYTF.

This clone was detected a few times. CDR3 bases: TGTGCCAGCAGCCTCCAGGGAGGGAGCTGGTCACCCCTCCACTTT. Translation gives CASSLQGGSWSPLHF. The genes are TRBV6-5 and TRBJ1-6; a possible D gene is TRBD1 (5 bases). V was cut by 6 bases and J by 10 bases, with 19 bases left in between. The V gene's germline CDR1 is MNHEY and CDR2 SVGAGI. The length of the CDR3 is 15 residues.

The count of this clone is one. This sequence joins TRBV18 and TRBJ1-5, with D perhaps TRBD1 (6 bases). The V and J ends lost 1 base and 5 bases respectively, with 15 bases between them. The CDR3 extends over 16 amino acids. Germline V gene data show CDR1 as KGHSH and CDR2 as LQKENI. The CDR3 DNA is TGTGCCAGCTCACCACGGTTACAGGGTTCCTATCAGCCCCAGCATTTT. Its protein product is CASSPRLQGSYQPQHF.

The CDR3 region is CASSFPGTQTGELFF. The CDR3 DNA reads TGTGCCAGCAGTTTTCCGGGGACACAGACCGGGGAGCTGTTTTTT. This chain connects TRBV5-4 to TRBJ2-2; D is perhaps TRBD1 (6 bases). V was pared by 5 bases and J by 5 bases, with 16 bases between. Germline V gene sequence: CDR1 SGHNT, CDR2 YYREEE (reference sequence). This CDR3 contains 15 residues.

CDR3 coding DNA: TGTGCCAGCGGTATCCTCAGGGTCGCAGATACGCAGTATTTT. Protein sequence: CASGILRVADTQYF. The J gene is TRBJ2-3, the V gene TRBV2, with D possibly matching TRBD1 (5 bases). Germline lookup yields CDR1 SNHLY and CDR2 FYNNEI. This CDR3 contains 14 residues. V was shortened by 8 bases and J by 4 bases, with 16 bases between the two germline ends.

The V call is TRBV6-1, the J call TRBJ1-1, with a possible D match to TRBD1 (6 bases). Trimming cost V 6 bases and J 3 bases, with 14 bases left between them. The CDR3 length is 14 residues. Germline V lookup: CDR1 MNHNS, CDR2 SASEGT. Here the CDR3 DNA reads TGTGCCAGCAGAACAGGGAGATTGGACACTGAAGCTTTCTTT. This codes for CASRTGRLDTEAFF.

The chain carries TRBV18 and TRBJ2-7; 13 bases map to TRBD2. The CDR3 has 18 amino acids. Germline CDR1 and CDR2: KGHSH and LQKENI. Unmatched junction bases numbered 6, after V lost 1 base and J lost 0 bases. Here the CDR3 DNA reads TGTGCCAGCTCACCACGAACTAGCGGGGGGGTGAGCTCCTACGAGCAGTACTTC. This sequence encodes CASSPRTSGGVSSYEQYF.

The chain joins TRBV19 to TRBJ1-5, with D perhaps TRBD1 (6 bases). Germline lookup yields CDR1 LNHDA and CDR2 SQIVND (reference sequence). CDR3 size: 14 residues. Trimming took off 2 bases at V and 8 bases at J, with 13 bases between the two ends. CDR3 bases: TGTGCCAGTAGTATATTGCAGGGGCAGGAGCCCCAGCATTTT. It is translated as CASSILQGQEPQHF.

The rearrangement uses TRBV4-2 and TRBJ2-5, with 15 bases that match TRBD2. Germline loops: CDR1 LGHNA, CDR2 YNFKEQ. V dropped 1 base and J dropped 6; count of bases not matched to a gene: 3. The CDR3 spans 16 residues. CDR3: CASSQVGLAGGQTQYF. The CDR3 DNA reads TGTGCCAGCAGCCAAGTCGGACTAGCGGGGGGGCAGACCCAGTACTTC.

J is TRBJ1-5 and V is TRBV15; perhaps TRBD1 as D (6 bases). The CDR3 is 15 amino acids. The germline V gene encodes CDR1 LNHNV and CDR2 YYDKDF (reference sequence). The V and J ends lost 5 bases and 3 bases respectively, with 14 bases between them. CDR3 bases: TGTGCCACCAGCGGACGGGGGGCGTCCAATCAGCCCCAGCATTTT. Translating it yields CATSGRGASNQPQHF.

This chain uses TRBV6-5 with TRBJ2-1; a weak D match, TRBD2 (7 bases). The CDR3 sequence is 14 residues long. Between the trimmed V and J ends, which lost 6 bases and 5 bases, there was a span of 14 bases. CDR1 is MNHEY, CDR2 SVGAGI, per germline. The CDR3 nucleotides read TGTGCCAGCAGCCTGGGGCGGGGGCACAATGAGCAGTTCTTC. Its translation is CASSLGRGHNEQFF.